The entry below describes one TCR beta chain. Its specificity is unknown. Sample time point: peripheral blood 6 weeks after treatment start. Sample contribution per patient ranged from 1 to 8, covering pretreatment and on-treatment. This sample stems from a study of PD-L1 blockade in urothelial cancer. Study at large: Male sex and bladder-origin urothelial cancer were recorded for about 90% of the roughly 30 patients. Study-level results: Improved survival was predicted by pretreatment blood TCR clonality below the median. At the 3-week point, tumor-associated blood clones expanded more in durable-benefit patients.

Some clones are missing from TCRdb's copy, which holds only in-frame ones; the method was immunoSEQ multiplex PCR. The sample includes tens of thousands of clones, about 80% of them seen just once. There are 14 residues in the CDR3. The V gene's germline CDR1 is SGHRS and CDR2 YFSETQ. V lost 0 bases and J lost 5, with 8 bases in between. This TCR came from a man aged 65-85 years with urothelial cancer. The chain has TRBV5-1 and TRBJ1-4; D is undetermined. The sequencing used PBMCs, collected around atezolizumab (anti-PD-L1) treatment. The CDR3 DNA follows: TGCGCCAGCAGCTTGGGAGGGCCAAATGAAAAACTGTTTTTT. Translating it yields CASSLGGPNEKLFF.